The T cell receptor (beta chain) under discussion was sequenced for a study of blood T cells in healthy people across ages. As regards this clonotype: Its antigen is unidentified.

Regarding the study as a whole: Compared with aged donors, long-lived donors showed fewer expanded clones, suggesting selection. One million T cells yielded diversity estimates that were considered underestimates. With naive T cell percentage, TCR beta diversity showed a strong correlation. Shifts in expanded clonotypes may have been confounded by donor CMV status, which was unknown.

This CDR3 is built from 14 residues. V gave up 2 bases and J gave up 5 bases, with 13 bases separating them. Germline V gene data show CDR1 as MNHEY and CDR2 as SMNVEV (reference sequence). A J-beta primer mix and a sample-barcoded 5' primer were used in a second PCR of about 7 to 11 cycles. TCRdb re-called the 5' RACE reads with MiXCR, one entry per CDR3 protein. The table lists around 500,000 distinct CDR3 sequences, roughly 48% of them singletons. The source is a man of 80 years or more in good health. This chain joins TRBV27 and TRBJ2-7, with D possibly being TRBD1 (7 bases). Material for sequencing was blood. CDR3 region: CASSLQGGSHEQYF. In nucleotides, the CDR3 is TGTGCCAGCAGTTTACAGGGGGGATCTCACGAGCAGTACTTC.